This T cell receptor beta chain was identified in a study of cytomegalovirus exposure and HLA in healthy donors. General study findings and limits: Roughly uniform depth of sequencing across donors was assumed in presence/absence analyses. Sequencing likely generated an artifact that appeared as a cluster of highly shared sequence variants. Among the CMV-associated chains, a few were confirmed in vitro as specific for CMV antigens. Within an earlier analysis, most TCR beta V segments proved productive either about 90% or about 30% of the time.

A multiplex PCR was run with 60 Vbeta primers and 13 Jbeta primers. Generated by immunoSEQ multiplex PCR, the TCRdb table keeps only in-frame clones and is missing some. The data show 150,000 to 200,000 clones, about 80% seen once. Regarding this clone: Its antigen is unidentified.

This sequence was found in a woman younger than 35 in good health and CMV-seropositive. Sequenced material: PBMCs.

For the CDR3, the DNA is TGTGCCAGTAGTCTCAGTGGGACCCAGTACTTC. This gives the protein CASSLSGTQYF. This chain links TRBV19 with TRBJ2-5; no clear D gene. Deletions cut 5 bases from V and 7 bases from J, with 8 bases between. The CDR3 totals 11 residues. The germline V gene has CDR1 LNHDA and CDR2 SQIVND (reference sequence).